This T cell receptor beta chain was recorded in a study of Ad26.COV2.S vaccination and SARS-CoV-2 variants. Study overall: Sample donor was a member of the COV1001 Ad26.COV2.S trial arm.

Assay: immunoSEQ multiplex PCR; the TCRdb copy retains only in-frame clones and omits some. The profile shows a few hundred thousand clones, around 90% of them singletons. Trimming shortened V by 3 bases and J by 4 bases, and 8 bases separated the two germline ends. Germline assignment: CDR1 MDHEN and CDR2 SYDVKM. The CDR3 sequence is 13 residues long. This sample's treatment: 15 to 20 received Ad26.COV2.S at low or high dose, single or two shots; about five received placebo; per-sample allocation not given. Each sample was drawn 63 days after the first injection (of vaccine or placebo). This TCR came from a person aged 18-60 years who received the Ad26.COV2.S COVID-19 vaccine or a placebo. This specimen consisted of peripheral blood, obtained in a trial of Ad26.COV2.S vaccine versus placebo. The rearrangement joins TRBV28 to TRBJ2-3; D gene unclear. CDR3 protein: CASSLSQADTQYF. The CDR3 DNA sequence: TGTGCCAGCAGTTTGAGTCAGGCAGATACGCAGTATTTT.